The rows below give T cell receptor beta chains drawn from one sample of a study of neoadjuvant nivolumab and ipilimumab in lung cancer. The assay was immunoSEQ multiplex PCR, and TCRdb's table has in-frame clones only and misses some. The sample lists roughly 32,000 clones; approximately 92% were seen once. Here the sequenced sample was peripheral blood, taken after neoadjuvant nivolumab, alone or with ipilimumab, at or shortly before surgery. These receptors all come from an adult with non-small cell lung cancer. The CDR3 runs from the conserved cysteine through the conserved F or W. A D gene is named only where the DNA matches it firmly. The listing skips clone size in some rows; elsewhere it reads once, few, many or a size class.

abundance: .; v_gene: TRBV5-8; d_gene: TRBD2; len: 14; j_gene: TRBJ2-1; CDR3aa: CASSSWTSRNEQFF; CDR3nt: TGTGCCAGCAGCTCATGGACTAGTCGGAATGAGCAGTTCTTC
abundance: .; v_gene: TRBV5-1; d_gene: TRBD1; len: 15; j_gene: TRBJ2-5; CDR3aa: CASTRVSTGSETQYF; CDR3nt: TGCGCCAGCACCCGCGTTTCGACAGGGTCAGAGACCCAGTACTTC
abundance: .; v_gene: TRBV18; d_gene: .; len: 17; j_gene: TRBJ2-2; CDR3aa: CASSPARPRRDTGELFF; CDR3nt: TGTGCCAGCTCTCCCGCCCGCCCCCGCCGCGACACCGGGGAGCTGTTTTTT
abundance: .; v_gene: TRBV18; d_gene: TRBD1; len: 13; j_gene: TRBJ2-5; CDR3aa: CASSPTGRETQYF; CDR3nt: TGTGCCAGCTCACCGACAGGGAGAGAGACCCAGTACTTC
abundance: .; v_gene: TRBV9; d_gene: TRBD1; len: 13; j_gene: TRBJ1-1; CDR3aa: CASSSGTGFEAFF; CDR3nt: TGTGCCAGCAGCTCCGGGACAGGCTTTGAAGCTTTCTTT
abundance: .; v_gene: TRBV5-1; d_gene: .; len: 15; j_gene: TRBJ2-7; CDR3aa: CASSLAQGSVYEQYF; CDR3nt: TGCGCCAGCAGCTTGGCGCAGGGAAGTGTCTACGAGCAGTACTTC
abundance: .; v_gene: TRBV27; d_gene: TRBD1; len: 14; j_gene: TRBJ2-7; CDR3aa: CASRDRASSYEQYF; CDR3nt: TGTGCCAGCAGGGACAGGGCGAGCTCCTACGAGCAGTACTTC
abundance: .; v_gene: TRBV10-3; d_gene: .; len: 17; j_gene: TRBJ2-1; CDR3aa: CAISESMAGALYNEQFF; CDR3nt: TGTGCCATCAGTGAGTCGATGGCGGGGGCCTTATACAATGAGCAGTTCTTC
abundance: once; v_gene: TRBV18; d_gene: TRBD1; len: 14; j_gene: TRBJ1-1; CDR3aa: CASSPRQGGTEAFF; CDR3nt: TGTGCCAGCTCACCTCGACAGGGTGGCACTGAAGCTTTCTTT
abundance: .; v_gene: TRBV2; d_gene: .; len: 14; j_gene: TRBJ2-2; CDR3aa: CASSPDSRTGELFF; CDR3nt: TGTGCCAGCAGCCCGGATTCTCGCACCGGGGAGCTGTTTTTT
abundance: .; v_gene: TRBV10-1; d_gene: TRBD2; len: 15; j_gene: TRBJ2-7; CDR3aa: CASSLAGGRPLEQYF; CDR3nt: TGCGCCAGCAGTTTGGCGGGAGGGAGGCCCCTGGAGCAGTACTTC
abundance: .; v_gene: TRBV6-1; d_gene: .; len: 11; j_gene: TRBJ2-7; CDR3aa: CATTRDYEQYF; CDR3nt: TGTGCCACCACGCGAGACTACGAGCAGTACTTC
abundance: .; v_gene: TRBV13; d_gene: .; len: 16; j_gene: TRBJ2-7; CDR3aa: CASSPYTPGRAHEQYF; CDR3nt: TGTGCCAGCAGCCCATATACCCCGGGCCGGGCCCACGAGCAGTACTTC
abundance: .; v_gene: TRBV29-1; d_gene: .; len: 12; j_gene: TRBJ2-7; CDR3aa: CSVGGGDGSQYF; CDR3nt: TGCAGCGTTGGAGGTGGGGACGGATCGCAGTACTTC
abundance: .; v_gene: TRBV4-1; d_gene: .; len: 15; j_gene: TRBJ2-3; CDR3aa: CASSQDGRATDTQYF; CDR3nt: TGCGCCAGCAGCCAAGACGGGCGGGCCACAGATACGCAGTATTTT
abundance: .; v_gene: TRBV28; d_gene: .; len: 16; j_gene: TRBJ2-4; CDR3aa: CASSLEGDLAKNIQYF; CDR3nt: TGTGCCAGCAGTTTAGAGGGGGACCTAGCCAAAAACATTCAGTACTTC
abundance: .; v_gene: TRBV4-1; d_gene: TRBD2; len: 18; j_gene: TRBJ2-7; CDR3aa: CASSQDKWGRLAGIEQYF; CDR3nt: TGCGCCAGCAGCCAAGATAAGTGGGGTAGACTAGCGGGGATCGAGCAGTACTTC
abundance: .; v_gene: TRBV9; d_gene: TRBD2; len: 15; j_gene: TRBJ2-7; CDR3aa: CASSVGLAGSYEQYF; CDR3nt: TGTGCCAGCAGCGTCGGACTAGCGGGATCCTACGAGCAGTACTTC
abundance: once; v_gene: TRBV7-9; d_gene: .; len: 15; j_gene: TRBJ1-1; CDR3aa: CASSLGRTVNTEAFF; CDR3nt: TGTGCCAGCAGCTTAGGTAGGACAGTGAACACTGAAGCTTTCTTT
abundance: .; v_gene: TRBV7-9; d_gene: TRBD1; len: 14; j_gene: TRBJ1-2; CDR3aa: CASSRRTGDYGYTF; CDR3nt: TGTGCCAGCAGCCGACGGACAGGGGACTATGGCTACACCTTC
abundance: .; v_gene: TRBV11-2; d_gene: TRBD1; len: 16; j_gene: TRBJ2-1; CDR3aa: CASRRIDRGAYNEQFF; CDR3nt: TGTGCCAGCAGACGGATTGACAGGGGCGCCTACAATGAGCAGTTCTTC
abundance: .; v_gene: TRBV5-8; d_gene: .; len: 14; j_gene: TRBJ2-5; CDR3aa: CASSQPSTKETQYF; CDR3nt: TGTGCCAGCAGTCAGCCTAGCACGAAAGAGACCCAGTACTTC
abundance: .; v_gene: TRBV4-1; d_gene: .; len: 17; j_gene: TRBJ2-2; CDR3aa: CASSQSRLGENTGELFF; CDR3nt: TGCGCCAGCAGCCAATCTAGACTAGGGGAGAACACCGGGGAGCTGTTTTTT
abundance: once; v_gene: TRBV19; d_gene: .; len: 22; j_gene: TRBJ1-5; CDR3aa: CASSIAYRPHNPSQYSNQPQHF; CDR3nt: TGTGCCAGTAGTATCGCCTATAGACCGCATAACCCCTCACAATATAGCAATCAGCCCCAGCATTTT
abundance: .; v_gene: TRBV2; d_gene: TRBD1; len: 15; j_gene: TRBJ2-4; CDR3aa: CASSSDRGPENIQYF; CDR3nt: TGTGCCAGCAGTTCAGACAGGGGGCCGGAGAACATTCAGTACTTC
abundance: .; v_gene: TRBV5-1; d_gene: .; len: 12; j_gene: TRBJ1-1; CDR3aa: CASSLVGVEAFF; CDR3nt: TGCGCCAGCAGCCTGGTAGGGGTGGAAGCTTTCTTT
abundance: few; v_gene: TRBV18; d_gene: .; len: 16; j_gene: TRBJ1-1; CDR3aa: CASSPRGGEHYTEAFF; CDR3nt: TGTGCCAGCTCACCAAGAGGGGGGGAGCATTACACTGAAGCTTTCTTT
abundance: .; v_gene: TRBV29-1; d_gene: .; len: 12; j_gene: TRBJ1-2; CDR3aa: CSVQQGFYGYTF; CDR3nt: TGCAGCGTACAACAGGGTTTCTATGGCTACACCTTC
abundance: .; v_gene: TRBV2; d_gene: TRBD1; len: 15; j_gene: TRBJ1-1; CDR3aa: CASTFLRQGDTEAFF; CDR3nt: TGTGCCAGCACGTTCCTAAGACAGGGAGACACTGAAGCTTTCTTT
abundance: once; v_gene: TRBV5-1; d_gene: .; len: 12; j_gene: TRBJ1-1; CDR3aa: CASSLSNTEAFF; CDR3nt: TGCGCCAGCAGCTTGTCAAACACTGAAGCTTTCTTT
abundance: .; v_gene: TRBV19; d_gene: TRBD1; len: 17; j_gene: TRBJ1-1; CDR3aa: CASTPRGAGLSGTEAFF; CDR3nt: TGTGCCAGTACCCCCAGGGGGGCAGGGTTAAGCGGCACTGAAGCTTTCTTT
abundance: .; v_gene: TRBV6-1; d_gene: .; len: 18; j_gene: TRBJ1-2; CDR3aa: CASSEAVWDPITPDGYTF; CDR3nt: TGTGCCAGCAGTGAAGCAGTGTGGGACCCTATCACACCTGACGGCTACACCTTC
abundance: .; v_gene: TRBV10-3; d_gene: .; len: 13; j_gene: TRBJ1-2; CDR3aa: CAISEARGDGYTF; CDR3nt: TGTGCCATCAGTGAAGCTCGAGGTGATGGCTACACCTTC
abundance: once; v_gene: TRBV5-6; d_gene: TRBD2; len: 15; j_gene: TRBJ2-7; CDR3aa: CASSLFRGSFDEQYF; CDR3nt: TGTGCCAGCAGCTTGTTTCGCGGGAGTTTCGACGAGCAGTACTTC
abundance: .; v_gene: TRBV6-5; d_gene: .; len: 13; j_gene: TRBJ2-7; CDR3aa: CASSYSVVGEQYF; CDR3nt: TGTGCCAGCAGTTACTCCGTGGTGGGCGAGCAGTACTTC
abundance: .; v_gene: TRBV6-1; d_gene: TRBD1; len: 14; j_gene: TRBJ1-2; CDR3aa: CASTQGGPNYGYTF; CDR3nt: TGTGCCAGCACCCAGGGGGGACCCAACTATGGCTACACCTTC
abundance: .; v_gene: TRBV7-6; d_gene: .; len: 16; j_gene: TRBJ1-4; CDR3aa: CASSLVGARRDGKLFF; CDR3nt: TGTGCCAGCAGCTTGGTGGGGGCTAGAAGGGATGGAAAACTGTTTTTT